This TCR beta chain was sequenced in a study of cytotoxic CD8 clonotypes in ibrutinib-treated CLL. Study-wide background: Outcomes included 24 partial and 2 complete responses; after median roughly 69 months, roughly 15 stayed remitted and about 12 progressed. Samples showed on average about 250,000 productive templates and about 100,000 productive rearrangements.

The germline CDR1 and CDR2 sequences are LNHDA and SQIVND (reference sequence). Trimming left V 10 bases short and J 9 bases short, with 29 bases between. CDR3 length equals 16 residues. Sequenced by immunoSEQ multiplex PCR; TCRdb stores in-frame clones only, minus some. Counted here are about 130,000 clones, around 76% occurring once; the ten biggest clones make up 4.5% to 6%. General study results and limits: Rising at ibrutinib response, clonality subsequently fell back toward baseline at progression. Collection times varied between progressing and sustained-remission patients.

As regards this clone: Its specificity is not known.

Source: PBMCs, taken after 24 months of ibrutinib treatment. This clonotype originated in a human donor with chronic lymphocytic leukemia. The J gene is TRBJ2-3, the V gene TRBV19, with D perhaps being TRBD1 or TRBD2 (5 bases each). The CDR3 DNA reads TGTGCCACCCGCCCACGGGGCCGAGACCGTCCGGGGACGCAGTATTTT. Protein product: CATRPRGRDRPGTQYF.